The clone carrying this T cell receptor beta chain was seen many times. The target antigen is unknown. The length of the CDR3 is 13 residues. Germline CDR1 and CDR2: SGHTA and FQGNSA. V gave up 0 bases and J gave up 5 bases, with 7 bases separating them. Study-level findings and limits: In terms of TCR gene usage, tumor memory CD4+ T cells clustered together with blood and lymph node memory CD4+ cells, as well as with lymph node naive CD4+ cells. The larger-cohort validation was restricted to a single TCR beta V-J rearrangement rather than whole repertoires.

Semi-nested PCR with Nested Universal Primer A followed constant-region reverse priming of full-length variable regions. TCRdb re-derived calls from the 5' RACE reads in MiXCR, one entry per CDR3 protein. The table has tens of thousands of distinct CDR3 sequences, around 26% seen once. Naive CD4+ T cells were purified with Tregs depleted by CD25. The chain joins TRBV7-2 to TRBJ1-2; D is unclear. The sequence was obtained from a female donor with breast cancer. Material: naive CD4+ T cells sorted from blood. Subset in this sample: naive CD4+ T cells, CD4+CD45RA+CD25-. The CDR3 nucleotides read TGTGCCAGCAGCTTAGCGACGGGGTATGGCTACACCTTC. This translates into CASSLATGYGYTF.